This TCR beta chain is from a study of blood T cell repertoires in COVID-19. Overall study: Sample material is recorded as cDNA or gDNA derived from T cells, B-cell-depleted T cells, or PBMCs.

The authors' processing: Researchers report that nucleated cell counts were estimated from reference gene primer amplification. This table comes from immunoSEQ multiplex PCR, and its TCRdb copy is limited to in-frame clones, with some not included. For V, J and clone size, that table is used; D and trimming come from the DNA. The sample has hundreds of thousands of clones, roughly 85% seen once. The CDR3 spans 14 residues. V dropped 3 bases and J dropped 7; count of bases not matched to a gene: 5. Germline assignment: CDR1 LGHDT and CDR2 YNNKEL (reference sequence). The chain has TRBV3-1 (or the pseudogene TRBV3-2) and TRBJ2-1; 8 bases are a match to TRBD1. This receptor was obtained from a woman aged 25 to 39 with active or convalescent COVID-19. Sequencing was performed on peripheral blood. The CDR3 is CASSHDRGWNEQFF. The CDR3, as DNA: TGTGCCAGCAGCCATGACAGGGGATGGAATGAGCAGTTCTTC.